This TCR beta chain stems from a study of T cells in Graves' hyperthyroidism and ophthalmopathy. General study points: In blood, most of the thyroid clonotypes expanded above 0.001 were also present.

This clonotype has at least ten counts. Its specificity is unknown. CDR3 length equals 14 residues. V was shortened by 6 bases and J by 0 bases, with 15 bases between the two germline ends. Germline CDR1 SQVTM, CDR2 ANQGSEA. RNA transcripts gave rise to amplified TCR beta CDR3 regions. First-round RT-PCR of the TCR CDR3 relied on the HTBI primer set. In TCRdb, the multiplex PCR reads were re-called with MiXCR into one record per CDR3 protein. Of around 800,000 distinct CDR3 sequences in the sample, about 38% were seen once. The specimen was blood. V is TRBV29-1 and J is TRBJ2-7; possible D gene TRBD2, 5 bases. The clonotype was recovered from a young man with Graves' hyperthyroidism. CDR3 amino acids: CSVEEDDSSYEQYF. DNA for the CDR3: TGCAGCGTCGAGGAGGATGATAGCTCCTACGAGCAGTACTTC.